This paragraph reports one T cell receptor beta chain. At one boundary the junction diverges from the germline segment, which might be a read error. The record originates from a study of T cell changes during pregnancy in multiple sclerosis. The CDR3 runs 14 residues. Germline CDR1 LNHDA, CDR2 SQIVND (reference sequence). TCRdb's table, derived via immunoSEQ multiplex PCR, lists solely in-frame clones and lacks some. The repertoire consists of about 59,000 clones, with 85% to 95% occurring once and the leading ten covering less than 0.45%. The sample here was CD4+ T cells from peripheral blood mononuclear cells, taken before pregnancy. This TCR was recovered from a female donor with multiple sclerosis, enrolled in a pregnancy study. This chain connects TRBV19 to TRBJ1-1; D ambiguous. CDR3: CASRIGTGYTEAFF. CDR3 DNA: TGTGCCAGTAGAATAGGCACCGGGTACACTGAAGCTTTCTTT.